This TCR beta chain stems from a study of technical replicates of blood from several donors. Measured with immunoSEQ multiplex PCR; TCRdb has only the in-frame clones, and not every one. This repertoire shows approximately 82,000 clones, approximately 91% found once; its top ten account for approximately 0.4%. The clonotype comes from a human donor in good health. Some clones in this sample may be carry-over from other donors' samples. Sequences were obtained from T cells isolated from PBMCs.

Here the CDR3 reads CASNGREASYNEQFF. In DNA form, the CDR3 reads TGTGCCAGTAACGGACGGGAGGCTTCCTACAATGAGCAGTTCTTC. V gene TRBV19 combines with J gene TRBJ2-1; 7 bases match TRBD2. This CDR3 is 15 amino acids long. V dropped 7 bases and J dropped 1; count of bases not matched to a gene: 7. Germline V gene sequence: CDR1 LNHDA, CDR2 SQIVND (reference sequence).